This T cell receptor beta chain was found in a study of shared clonotypes between healthy human individuals. Deep was the level used in running the assay. Generated by immunoSEQ multiplex PCR, the TCRdb table keeps only in-frame clones and is missing some. The sample has some 1 million clones; roughly 70% are singletons. Germline CDR1 is SGHRS and CDR2 is YFSETQ. The CDR3 runs to 14 residues. Losses at the gene ends were 4 bases for V and 8 bases for J; bases not matched to a gene: 9. Details on this clone: The antigen is unknown.

Overall study findings and caveats: In contrast to clonotypes shared by all four donors, non-shared clonotypes had lower generation probabilities.

The sequenced sample consisted of memory CD4+ T cells sorted from blood. Subset noted: CD45RA-negative fraction. The TCR originated in a man in his late teens or twenties in good health. This rearrangement joins TRBV5-1 to TRBJ2-7, with 10 bases identical to TRBD2. Written as DNA, the CDR3 is TGCGCCAGCAGCCCCAGCGGGGGGGCCGGCCAGCAGTACTTC. Protein: CASSPSGGAGQQYF. Full variable domain (missing parts from reference TRBV5-1 and TRBJ2-7): KAGVTQTPRYLIKTRGQQVTLSCSPISGHRSVSWYQQTPGQGLQFLFEYFSETQRNKGNFPGRFSGRQFSNSRSEMNVSTLELGDSALYLCASSPSGGAGQQYFGPGTRLTVT.